This TCR beta chain was observed in a study of cytomegalovirus exposure and HLA in healthy donors. This table comes from immunoSEQ multiplex PCR, and its TCRdb copy is limited to in-frame clones, with some not included. This table has roughly 140,000 clones, around nine tenths appearing once. The receptor comes from a man aged 18 to 35 in good health and CMV-seropositive. The sequencing input was PBMCs.

CDR3 sequence: CASSLGGGRTEAFF. The CDR3 nucleotides read TGTGCCAGCAGCTTAGGGGGGGGGAGGACTGAAGCTTTCTTT. This chain links TRBV7-6 with TRBJ1-1; possibly TRBD1 for D (5 bases). Germline V lookup: CDR1 SGHVS, CDR2 FNYEAQ. The CDR3 runs 14 residues. V dropped 1 base and J dropped 5 bases, with 11 bases sitting between them.